The 11 T cell receptor beta chains in this list originate from one sample, sequenced in a study of blood T cell repertoires in COVID-19. TCRdb's table, derived via immunoSEQ multiplex PCR, lists solely in-frame clones and lacks some. The top ten clones hold around 7.8% of a sample with 200,000 to 250,000 clones, approximately 84% of them seen once. Material for sequencing was peripheral blood. The receptors derive from a woman older than 75 with COVID-19, enrolled during active disease.

The rearrangement links TRBV5-1 to TRBJ1-6, with 7 bases matching TRBD1. Germline-derived CDR1 and CDR2 are SGHRS and YFSETQ. This CDR3 has 14 residues. V trimming: 4 bases; J trimming: 11 bases; junction bases outside the gene matches: 9. CDR3 in DNA: TGCGCCAGCAGCCCGGAGACAGGGTTGACACCCCTCCACTTT. It specifies CASSPETGLTPLHF.

The J gene is TRBJ1-1, the V gene TRBV18, with D possibly TRBD1 on 5 matching bases. The CDR3 length is 14 residues. Germline assignment: CDR1 KGHSH and CDR2 LQKENI. V lost 0 bases and J 4 bases, leaving 9 bases between the germline ends. The CDR3 DNA reads as TGTGCCAGCTCACCACCCCAGGGTCTCACTGAAGCTTTCTTT. Protein: CASSPPQGLTEAFF.

The chain has TRBV11-2 and TRBJ2-5, with 12 bases that match TRBD2. The CDR3 is 16 residues long. CDR1 SGHAT and CDR2 FQNNGV come from the germline V gene. The J segment lost 5 bases and the V segment lost 1 base, leaving 5 bases of the junction unmatched. The CDR3, as DNA: TGTGCCAGCAGCTTAGGTCTAGCGGGGGGGCAGGAGACCCAGTACTTC. It encodes CASSLGLAGGQETQYF.

This chain uses TRBV9 with TRBJ2-3; 7 bases agree with TRBD2. The CDR3 spans 15 residues. Losses at the gene ends were 0 bases for V and 0 bases for J; bases not matched to a gene: 1. Germline CDR1 reads SGDLS; CDR2 reads YYNGEE. This CDR3 reads CASSVGDYSTDTQYF. The CDR3 bases are TGTGCCAGCAGCGTAGGGGACTATAGCACAGATACGCAGTATTTT.

The chain uses TRBV5-1 and TRBJ1-6, with unresolved D. CDR1 SGHRS and CDR2 YFSETQ come from the germline V gene. CDR3 length: 14 amino acids. Trimming cost V 0 bases and J 9 bases, with 10 bases left between them. This CDR3 is CASSLESFGSPLHF. The CDR3 DNA reads as TGCGCCAGCAGCTTGGAGAGTTTTGGTTCACCCCTCCACTTT. The full variable domain, in which reference TRBV5-1 and TRBJ1-6 provide the parts outside the CDR3, is KAGVTQTPRYLIKTRGQQVTLSCSPISGHRSVSWYQQTPGQGLQFLFEYFSETQRNKGNFPGRFSGRQFSNSRSEMNVSTLELGDSALYLCASSLESFGSPLHFGNGTRLTVT.

A single count supports this clone. The chain employs TRBV14 and TRBJ1-1; D not resolved. This CDR3 spans 13 amino acids. CDR1 SGHDN and CDR2 FVKESK come from the germline V gene. The V and J ends lost 0 bases and 0 bases respectively, with 2 bases between them. CDR3 residues: CASSQDMNTEAFF. For the CDR3, the DNA is TGTGCCAGCAGCCAAGATATGAACACTGAAGCTTTCTTT.

The chain carries TRBV4-1 and TRBJ2-5, with a weak D call TRBD1 (5 bases). V lost 1 base and J lost 5, with 14 bases in between. The CDR3 totals 15 residues. Germline V gene data show CDR1 as MGHRA and CDR2 as YSYEKL. The CDR3 loop reads CASSQGGGSGETQYF. The CDR3, as DNA: TGCGCCAGCAGCCAAGGCGGTGGCTCAGGGGAGACCCAGTACTTC.

This clone came up a few times. This chain links TRBV19 with TRBJ1-6, with a possible D match to TRBD1 (6 bases). Looked up from germline, CDR1 is LNHDA and CDR2 is SQIVND (reference sequence). CDR3 length equals 14 residues. Trimming stripped 0 bases from V and 9 bases from J, with 9 bases between. The CDR3 DNA reads as TGTGCCAGTAGTATAGATCTAGGGGGTTCACCCCTCCACTTT. As protein: CASSIDLGGSPLHF.

This clone came up once. V is TRBV5-1 and J is TRBJ1-1; 8 bases are shared with TRBD1. The CDR3 length is 15 residues. The trim removed 4 bases at V and 4 bases at J, leaving 9 bases unmatched. Per germline, CDR1 SGHRS and CDR2 YFSETQ. CDR3 coding DNA: TGCGCCAGCAGCATAGATCCTACAGGGGGCACTGAAGCTTTCTTT. This sequence encodes CASSIDPTGGTEAFF.

This chain uses TRBV5-5 with TRBJ2-7; tentative D call: TRBD1 (6 bases). V was cut by 3 bases and J by 3 bases, with 13 bases left in between. This CDR3 contains 14 residues. Germline assignment: CDR1 SGHKS and CDR2 YYEKEE (reference sequence). The CDR3 region is CASSWGLDSYEQYF. CDR3 nucleotide sequence: TGTGCCAGCAGCTGGGGGTTGGACAGCTACGAGCAGTACTTC.

The gene calls are TRBV19 and TRBJ1-1, with TRBD1 identical over 7 bases. The germline gives CDR1 LNHDA, CDR2 SQIVND (reference sequence). CDR3 length: 15 residues. V shed 5 bases, J shed 5 bases, and the junction held 11 bases outside the gene matches. CDR3 in DNA: TGTGCCAGTAGTTCTGAAGGGGGCAGTGGGACTGAAGCTTTCTTT. This codes for CASSSEGGSGTEAFF. The variable domain in full, with the rest retrieved from reference TRBV19 and TRBJ1-1, is DGGITQSPKYLFRKEGQNVTLSCEQNLNHDAMYWYRQDPGQGLRLIYYSQIVNDFQKGDIAEGYSVSREKKESFPLTVTSAQKNPTAFYLCASSSEGGSGTEAFFGQGTRLTVV.